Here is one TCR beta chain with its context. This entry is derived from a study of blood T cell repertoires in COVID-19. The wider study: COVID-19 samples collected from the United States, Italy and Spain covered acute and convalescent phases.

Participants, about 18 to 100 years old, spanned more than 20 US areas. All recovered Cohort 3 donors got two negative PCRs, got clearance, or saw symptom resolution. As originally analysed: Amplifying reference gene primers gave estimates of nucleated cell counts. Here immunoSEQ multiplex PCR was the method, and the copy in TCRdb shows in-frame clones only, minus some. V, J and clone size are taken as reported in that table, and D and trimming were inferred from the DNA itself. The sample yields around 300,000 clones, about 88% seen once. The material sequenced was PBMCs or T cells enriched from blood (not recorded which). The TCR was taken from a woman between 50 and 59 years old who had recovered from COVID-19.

The CDR3 loop is CASRSRGLGEQFF. Written as DNA, the CDR3 is TGTGCCAGCAGAAGCCGGGGACTCGGGGAGCAGTTCTTC. The V and J genes are TRBV27 and TRBJ2-1; D might be TRBD2 (6 bases). The germline V and J ends were trimmed by 6 bases and 10 bases, with 16 bases remaining between them. The CDR3 has 13 amino acids. Germline V CDR1 and CDR2: MNHEY, SMNVEV (reference sequence).